This T cell receptor beta chain was obtained from a study of shared clonotypes between healthy human individuals. At the level of the study: A few men and two women, aged 18 to 49, were donors. Three plates were used per donor for CD4 naive, three for CD4 memory, two for CD8 naive and one for CD8 memory.

The CDR3 totals 15 residues. Germline V lookup: CDR1 MNHEY, CDR2 SMNVEV (reference sequence). V lost 4 bases, J lost 3 bases, and 15 bases lay in between. The authors' processing: From ImmunoSEQ came sequences covering only the junction and carrying no quality scores, so filtering differed. Only in-frame clones appear in the TCRdb table, and some are missing; sequencing was by immunoSEQ multiplex PCR. V, J and clone size were drawn from that table, and D and trimming were deduced from the DNA. The sample yields a few million clones, just over 90% seen once. The specimen sequenced was naive CD4+ T cells from PBMCs. The subset is: CD45RA+ positively selected. V gene TRBV27 combines with J gene TRBJ1-2, with D tentatively TRBD1 (6 bases). The sequence came from a man aged 18 to 30 in good health. Some clones in this sample may be carry-over from other donors' samples. Here the CDR3 reads CASSSEAGGHYGYTF. The CDR3 DNA is TGTGCCAGCAGTTCCGAGGCGGGGGGGCACTATGGCTACACCTTC.